These 17 T cell receptor beta chains share one sample of origin, sequenced in a study of T cells after posttransplantation cyclophosphamide. Clones were sequenced by immunoSEQ multiplex PCR, and TCRdb holds only the in-frame ones, with some missing. The sample lists about 15,000 clones; 76% were seen once. Material for sequencing was memory CD4+ T cells sorted from PBMCs. The receptors were gathered from a man between 45 and 60 years old.

The chain carries TRBV4-3 and TRBJ2-7; 8 bases are shared with TRBD1. Per germline, CDR1 LGHNA and CDR2 YSLEER. Trimming at V came to 4 bases and at J to 4 bases, leaving 6 bases not matched to a gene. The CDR3 has 14 amino acids. CDR3 in amino acids: CASSRWQGAYEQYF. In DNA form, the CDR3 reads TGCGCCAGCAGCCGGTGGCAGGGGGCGTACGAGCAGTACTTC.

This chain links TRBV19 with TRBJ2-3; 8 bases are a match to TRBD2. There are 18 residues in the CDR3. Per germline, CDR1 LNHDA and CDR2 SQIVND (reference sequence). Trimming removed 4 bases from V and 0 bases from J; junction bases left unmatched: 12. CDR3 coding DNA: TGTGCCAGTAGTACACGAGCGGGAGCGGGGGATAGCACAGATACGCAGTATTTT. Encoded protein: CASSTRAGAGDSTDTQYF.

The chain employs TRBV4-1 and TRBJ2-1; 10 bases are a match to TRBD1. The germline V gene has CDR1 MGHRA and CDR2 YSYEKL. The CDR3 totals 16 residues. Trimming removed 3 bases from V and 7 bases from J; junction bases left unmatched: 9. The CDR3 DNA reads as TGCGCCAGCAGCCACTACCGGGACAGGGGTCGGAATGAGCAGTTCTTC. Its translation is CASSHYRDRGRNEQFF.

V usage is TRBV4-1 and J usage is TRBJ2-1, with 7 positions matching TRBD1. The CDR3 extends over 16 amino acids. Germline CDR1 reads MGHRA; CDR2 reads YSYEKL. J was trimmed by 2 bases and V by 5 bases; bases with no gene match: 9. The CDR3 nucleotides read TGCGCCAGCAGCAAACCTGACAGGGCCCCCTACAATGAGCAGTTCTTC. Protein: CASSKPDRAPYNEQFF.

This sequence joins TRBV7-6 and TRBJ1-2; 9 bases match TRBD1. J was trimmed by 8 bases and V by 3 bases; bases with no gene match: 7. Germline assignment: CDR1 SGHVS and CDR2 FNYEAQ. The CDR3 runs 14 residues. This chain's CDR3 is CASSLDRGTIGYTF. The CDR3 DNA follows: TGTGCCAGCAGCTTGGACAGGGGCACAATCGGCTACACCTTC.

This chain joins TRBV7-3 and TRBJ2-7; TRBD1 might be the D (6 bases). The CDR3 runs 14 residues. The germline V and J ends were trimmed by 5 bases and 3 bases, with 14 bases remaining between them. Germline-derived CDR1 and CDR2 are SGHTA and FQGTGA. CDR3 protein: CASSPGGTSYEQYF. The CDR3 DNA follows: TGTGCCAGCAGCCCAGGTGGGACAAGCTACGAGCAGTACTTC.

The V call is TRBV6-1, the J call TRBJ1-1; 9 nucleotides agree with TRBD1. The CDR3 totals 17 residues. CDR1 and CDR2 (germline): MNHNS, SASEGT. J was trimmed by 1 base and V by 4 bases; bases with no gene match: 10. CDR3 loop: CASSAGQGFSWNTEAFF. In nucleotides, the CDR3 is TGTGCCAGCAGTGCGGGACAGGGATTCAGTTGGAACACTGAAGCTTTCTTT.

V is TRBV6-6 and J is TRBJ2-1; D might be TRBD2 (6 bases). The CDR3 loop spans 15 amino acids. In germline, CDR1 is MNHNY, CDR2 SVGAGI (reference sequence). The V end lost 0 bases, the J end lost 10 bases, and 16 bases lay between the germline ends. The CDR3 nucleotides are TGTGCCAGCAGTTACTCTCTCGGGAGAAGCATAGAGCAGTTCTTC. Protein: CASSYSLGRSIEQFF.

The V and J genes are TRBV5-1 and TRBJ1-4, with 7 bases matching TRBD1. Trimming cost V 5 bases and J 7 bases; bases outside gene matches: 8. CDR1 and CDR2 from the germline V gene are SGHRS and YFSETQ. The CDR3 is made up of 14 amino acids. The CDR3 loop reads CASSSGQVGEKLFF. CDR3 nucleotide sequence: TGCGCCAGCAGTTCAGGACAGGTTGGTGAAAAACTGTTTTTT. Complete variable domain (other parts from reference TRBV5-1 and TRBJ1-4): KAGVTQTPRYLIKTRGQQVTLSCSPISGHRSVSWYQQTPGQGLQFLFEYFSETQRNKGNFPGRFSGRQFSNSRSEMNVSTLELGDSALYLCASSSGQVGEKLFFGSGTQLSVL.

The rearrangement links TRBV14 to TRBJ1-5; D gene uncertain. Germline CDR1 SGHDN, CDR2 FVKESK. The CDR3 consists of 13 residues. Trimming shortened V by 1 base and J by 5 bases, and 6 bases separated the two germline ends. CDR3 bases: TGTGCCAGCAGCCAAGGTGAGGATCAGCCCCAGCATTTT. Encoded protein: CASSQGEDQPQHF.

V usage is TRBV9 and J usage is TRBJ2-7; D gene unclear. From germline, CDR1 is SGDLS and CDR2 YYNGEE. Trimming shortened V by 0 bases and J by 11 bases, and 15 bases separated the two germline ends. This CDR3 comprises 13 residues. The CDR3 loop is CASSVASTPSEYF. In nucleotides, the CDR3 is TGTGCCAGCAGCGTAGCCTCGACACCCTCGGAGTACTTC.

The J gene is TRBJ2-2, the V gene TRBV5-1; 13 bases agree with TRBD2. V lost 5 bases and J lost 9; bases outside the gene matches: 4. The CDR3 consists of 14 residues. CDR1 and CDR2 from the germline V gene are SGHRS and YFSETQ. The CDR3 DNA sequence: TGCGCCAGCAGGGGGACTAGCGGGGCGAGGGAGCTGTTTTTT. Protein product: CASRGTSGARELFF.

Notes on this clone: Other DNA sequences in the sample encode the same CDR3. The chain couples TRBV18 to TRBJ1-1; D call uncertain. This CDR3 is built from 13 residues. Germline V CDR1 and CDR2: KGHSH, LQKENI. V shed 4 bases and J shed 4 bases, with 10 bases lying between them. The CDR3 nucleotides read TGTGCCAGCTCACAAGAACGGAGCACTGAAGCTTTCTTT. It specifies CASSQERSTEAFF.

This chain links TRBV5-5 with TRBJ1-1; D call uncertain. Germline V CDR1 and CDR2: SGHKS, YYEKEE (reference sequence). V dropped 1 base and J dropped 2 bases, with 15 bases sitting between them. This CDR3 region has 16 residues. CDR3 bases: TGTGCCAGCAGCTTGAGAAGGGAGCGGCGAAACACTGAAGCTTTCTTT. Encoded protein: CASSLRRERRNTEAFF.

The chain is built from TRBV28 and TRBJ1-2, with TRBD1 identical over 10 bases. Germline lookup yields CDR1 MDHEN and CDR2 SYDVKM. V lost 11 bases to trimming and J lost 8 bases; unmatched junction nucleotides: 11. The CDR3 is 13 residues long. Here the CDR3 reads CAGRDRGKEGYTF. The CDR3 DNA is TGTGCCGGAAGGGACAGGGGAAAGGAGGGCTACACCTTC.

The chain is built from TRBV2 and TRBJ1-5; no firm D call. CDR1 SNHLY and CDR2 FYNNEI come from the germline V gene. The CDR3 totals 14 residues. V lost 3 bases and J lost 10, with 16 bases in between. The CDR3 DNA follows: TGTGCCAGCAGTGAGGAGGGCGGCTACTTACCCCAGCATTTT. This gives the protein CASSEEGGYLPQHF. Full variable domain (outside the CDR3, taken from reference TRBV2 and TRBJ1-5): EPEVTQTPSHQVTQMGQEVILRCVPISNHLYFYWYRQILGQKVEFLVSFYNNEISEKSEIFDDQFSVERPDGSNFTLKIRSTKLEDSAMYFCASSEEGGYLPQHFGDGTRLSIL.

In this sample, this clone turned up once. The chain uses TRBV30 and TRBJ1-5; 7 bases fit TRBD1. J lost 3 bases, V lost 3 bases, and 8 bases had no gene match. The germline gives CDR1 GTSNPN, CDR2 SVGIG (reference sequence). The CDR3 totals 15 residues. The CDR3 DNA reads TGTGCCTGGAGCCCACAGGGGATATTCAATCAGCCCCAGCATTTT. Residues: CAWSPQGIFNQPQHF.